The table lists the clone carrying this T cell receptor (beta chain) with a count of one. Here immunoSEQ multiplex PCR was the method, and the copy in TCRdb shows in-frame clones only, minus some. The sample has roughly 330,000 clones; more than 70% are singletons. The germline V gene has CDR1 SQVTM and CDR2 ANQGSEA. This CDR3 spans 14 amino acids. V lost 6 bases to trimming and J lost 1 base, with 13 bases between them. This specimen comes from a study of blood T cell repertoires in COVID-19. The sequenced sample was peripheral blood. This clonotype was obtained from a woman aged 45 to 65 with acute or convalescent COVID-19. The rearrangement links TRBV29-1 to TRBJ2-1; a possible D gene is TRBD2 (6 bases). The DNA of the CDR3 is TGCAGCGTCCGGAGGGGTTTTTCCTACAATGAGCAGTTCTTC. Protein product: CSVRRGFSYNEQFF.